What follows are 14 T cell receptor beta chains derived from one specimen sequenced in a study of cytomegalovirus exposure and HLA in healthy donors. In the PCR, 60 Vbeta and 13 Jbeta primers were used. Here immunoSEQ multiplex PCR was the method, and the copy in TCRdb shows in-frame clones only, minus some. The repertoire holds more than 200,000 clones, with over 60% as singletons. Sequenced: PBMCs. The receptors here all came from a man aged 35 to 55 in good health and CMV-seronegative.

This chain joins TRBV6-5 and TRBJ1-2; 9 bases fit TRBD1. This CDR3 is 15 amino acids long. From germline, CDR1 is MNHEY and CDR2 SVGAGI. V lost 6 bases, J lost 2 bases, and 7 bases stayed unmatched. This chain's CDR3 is CASRPTGGPNYGYTF. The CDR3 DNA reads TGTGCCAGCAGACCAACAGGGGGCCCGAACTATGGCTACACCTTC.

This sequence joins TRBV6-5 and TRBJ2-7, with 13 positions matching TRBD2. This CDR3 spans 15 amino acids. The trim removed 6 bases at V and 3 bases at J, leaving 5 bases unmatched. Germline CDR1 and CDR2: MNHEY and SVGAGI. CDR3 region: CASRPGLAGVYEQYF. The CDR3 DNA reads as TGTGCCAGCAGACCCGGACTAGCGGGAGTCTACGAGCAGTACTTC.

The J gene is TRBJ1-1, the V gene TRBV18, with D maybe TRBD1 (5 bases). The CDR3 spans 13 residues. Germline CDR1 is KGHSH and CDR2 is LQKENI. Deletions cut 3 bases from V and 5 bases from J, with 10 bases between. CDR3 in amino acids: CASSPLKGTEAFF. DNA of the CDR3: TGTGCCAGCTCACCCTTAAAGGGGACTGAAGCTTTCTTT.

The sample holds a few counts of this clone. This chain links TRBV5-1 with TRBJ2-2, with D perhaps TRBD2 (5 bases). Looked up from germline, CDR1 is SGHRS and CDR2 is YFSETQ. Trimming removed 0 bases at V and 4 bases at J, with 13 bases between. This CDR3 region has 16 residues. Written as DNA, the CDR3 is TGCGCCAGCAGCTTGGGTACATCCGGGGTCACCGGGGAGCTGTTTTTT. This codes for CASSLGTSGVTGELFF.

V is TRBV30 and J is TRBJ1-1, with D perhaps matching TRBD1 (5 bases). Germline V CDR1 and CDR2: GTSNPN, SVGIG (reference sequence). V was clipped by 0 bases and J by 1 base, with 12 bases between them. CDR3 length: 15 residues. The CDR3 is CAWSVPQGGNTEAFF. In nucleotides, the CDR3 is TGTGCCTGGAGTGTACCCCAGGGAGGGAACACTGAAGCTTTCTTT.

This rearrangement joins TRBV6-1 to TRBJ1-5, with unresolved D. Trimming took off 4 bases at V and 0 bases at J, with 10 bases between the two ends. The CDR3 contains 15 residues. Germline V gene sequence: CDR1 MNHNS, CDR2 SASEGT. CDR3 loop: CASSVGSISNQPQHF. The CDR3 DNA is TGTGCCAGCAGTGTGGGCAGTATTAGCAATCAGCCCCAGCATTTT.

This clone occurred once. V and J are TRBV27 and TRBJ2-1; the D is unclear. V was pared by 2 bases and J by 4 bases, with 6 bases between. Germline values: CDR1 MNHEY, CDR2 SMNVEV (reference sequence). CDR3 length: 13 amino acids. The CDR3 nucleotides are TGTGCCAGCAGTTTAAACAGATACAATGAGCAGTTCTTC. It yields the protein CASSLNRYNEQFF.

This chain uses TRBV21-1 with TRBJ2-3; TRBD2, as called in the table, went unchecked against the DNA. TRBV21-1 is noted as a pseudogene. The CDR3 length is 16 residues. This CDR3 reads CASSKGVAGAADTQYF. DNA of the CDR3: TGTGCCAGCAGCAAAGGGGTAGCGGGAGCAGCAGATACGCAGTATTTT.

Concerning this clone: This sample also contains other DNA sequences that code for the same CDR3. DNA of the CDR3: TGTGCCAGCAGCGTAGGCGATAGCTCCTACGAGCAGTACTTC. It specifies CASSVGDSSYEQYF. The chain couples TRBV9 to TRBJ2-7, with D unclear. The CDR3 is 14 amino acids. Trimming removed 0 bases at V and 0 bases at J, with 7 bases between. Germline V gene data show CDR1 as SGDLS and CDR2 as YYNGEE.

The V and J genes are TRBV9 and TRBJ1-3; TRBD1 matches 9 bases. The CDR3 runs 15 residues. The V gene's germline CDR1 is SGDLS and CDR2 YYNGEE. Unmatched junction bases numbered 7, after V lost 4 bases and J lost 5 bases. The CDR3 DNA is TGTGCCAGCAGCCCCGGGACAGGGAACCGAAACACCATATATTTT. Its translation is CASSPGTGNRNTIYF.

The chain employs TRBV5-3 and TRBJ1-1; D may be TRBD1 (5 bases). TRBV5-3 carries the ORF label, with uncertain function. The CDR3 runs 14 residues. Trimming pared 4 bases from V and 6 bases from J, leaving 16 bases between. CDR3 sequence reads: CARSPRDCCAEAFF. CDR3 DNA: TGTGCCAGAAGCCCCAGGGATTGCTGCGCTGAAGCTTTCTTT.

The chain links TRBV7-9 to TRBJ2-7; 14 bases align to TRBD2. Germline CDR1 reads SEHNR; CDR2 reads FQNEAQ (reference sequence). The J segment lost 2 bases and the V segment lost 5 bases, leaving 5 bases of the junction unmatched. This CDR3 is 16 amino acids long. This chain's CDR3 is CASSPGTSGSAYEQYF. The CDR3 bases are TGTGCCAGCAGCCCCGGGACTAGCGGGAGCGCCTACGAGCAGTACTTC.

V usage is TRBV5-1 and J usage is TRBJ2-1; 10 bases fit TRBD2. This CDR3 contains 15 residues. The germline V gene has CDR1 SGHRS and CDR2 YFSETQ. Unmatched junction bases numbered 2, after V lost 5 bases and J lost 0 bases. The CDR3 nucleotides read TGCGCCAGCAGTCTAGCGGGGGACTCCTACAATGAGCAGTTCTTC. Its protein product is CASSLAGDSYNEQFF.

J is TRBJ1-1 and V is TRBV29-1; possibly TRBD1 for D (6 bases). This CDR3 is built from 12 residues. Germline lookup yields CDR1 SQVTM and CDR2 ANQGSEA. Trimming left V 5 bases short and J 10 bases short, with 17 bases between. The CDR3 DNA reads TGCAGCGTTAGTTGGGGGGCGGGGGGAGCTTTCTTT. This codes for CSVSWGAGGAFF. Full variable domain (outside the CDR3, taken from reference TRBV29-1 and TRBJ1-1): SAVISQKPSRDICQRGTSLTIQCQVDSQVTMMFWYRQQPGQSLTLIATANQGSEATYESGFVIDKFPISRPNLTFSTLTVSNMSPEDSSIYLCSVSWGAGGAFFGQGTRLTVV.